The clone carrying this TCR beta chain appeared once. This CDR3 is built from 15 residues. Germline V gene data show CDR1 as SGHAT and CDR2 as FQNNGV. The V gene lost 0 bases and the J gene lost 6 bases, with 12 bases spanning the gap. This entry is derived from a study of blood T cell repertoires in COVID-19. Overall study context: Samples taken during acute and convalescent COVID-19 were collected in the United States, Italy and Spain. T cells, B-cell-depleted T cells, or PBMCs provided the cDNA or gDNA that served as material.

How the authors handled the data: Nucleated cell counts were estimated from reference gene primer amplification. Sequencing used immunoSEQ multiplex PCR; TCRdb keeps in-frame clones, though not all of them. V and J calls and clone size are as listed in that table; D and trimming were resolved from the DNA. The sample holds around 220,000 clones, approximately 79% seen once. The sequence was obtained from a woman aged 80 or over with active or convalescent COVID-19. This chain links TRBV11-2 with TRBJ2-1; TRBD2 is a possible D gene (6 bases). The sequencing sample was made of peripheral blood. The CDR3 protein is CASSLDRLEVNEQFF. The CDR3 bases are TGTGCCAGCAGCTTAGATAGACTAGAAGTCAATGAGCAGTTCTTC.